These 30 T cell receptor beta chains came from one sample sequenced in a study of immune cell composition in non-small cell lung cancer. The protocol was immunoSEQ multiplex PCR, while the TCRdb copy is restricted to in-frame clones and leaves out a portion. This sample has about 7,800 clones, with roughly three quarters found just once. Sequenced: lung tumor tissue. These receptors originate from a human donor with non-small cell lung cancer.

The rearrangement uses TRBV11-3 and TRBJ2-7, with 7 bases that match TRBD1. J lost 6 bases, V lost 3 bases, and 11 bases had no gene match. Germline CDR1 reads SGHNT; CDR2 reads YENEEA. The CDR3 contains 15 residues. The CDR3 DNA reads as TGTGCCAGCAGCTTCGCCGGGACAGAGAATGGCGAGCAGTACTTC. Amino acids: CASSFAGTENGEQYF. Drawing the rest from reference TRBV11-3 and TRBJ2-7, the complete variable domain is EAGVVQSPRYKIIEKKQPVAFWCNPISGHNTLYWYLQNLGQGPELLIRYENEEAVDDSQLPKDRFSAERLKGVDSTLKIQPAELGDSAVYLCASSFAGTENGEQYFGPGTRLTVT.

The chain recombines TRBV6-5 with TRBJ1-2, with D unclear. Germline CDR1 and CDR2: MNHEY and SVGAGI. Trimming pared 0 bases from V and 4 bases from J, leaving 6 bases between. The CDR3 is 13 amino acids. CDR3 DNA sequence: TGTGCCAGCAGTTACTCGAATCTCTATGGCTACACCTTC. This codes for CASSYSNLYGYTF.

The chain couples TRBV7-9 to TRBJ1-4; D perhaps matches TRBD1 (6 bases). Germline values: CDR1 SEHNR, CDR2 FQNEAQ (reference sequence). This CDR3 has 15 residues. V lost 1 base to trimming and J lost 8 bases, with 14 bases between them. The CDR3 coding sequence is TGTGCCAGCAGCTTAGTCGGGGACACGACGGAAAAACTGTTTTTT. This codes for CASSLVGDTTEKLFF.

This clone was recorded a few times. V usage is TRBV10-3 and J usage is TRBJ1-1, with TRBD1 matching over 9 bases. Germline assignment: CDR1 ENHRY and CDR2 SYGVKD. This CDR3 has 14 residues. V lost 4 bases to trimming and J lost 7 bases; unmatched junction nucleotides: 7. CDR3 protein: CAISGTGAWGEAFF. The CDR3 coding sequence is TGTGCCATCAGTGGGACAGGGGCGTGGGGTGAAGCTTTCTTT.

This clone was recorded once. V is TRBV7-3 and J is TRBJ2-1; a weak D match, TRBD1 (5 bases). The CDR3 consists of 15 residues. Trimming pared 1 base from V and 7 bases from J, leaving 14 bases between. Germline V gene lookup returns CDR1 SGHTA and CDR2 FQGTGA. The CDR3 loop is CASSLRRFSGNEQFF. The CDR3 DNA reads TGTGCCAGCAGCTTAAGGCGTTTCTCAGGGAATGAGCAGTTCTTC.

This chain uses TRBV9 with TRBJ1-4, with TRBD1 as a possible D gene (6 bases). CDR3 size: 15 residues. V gave up 3 bases and J gave up 0 bases, with 9 bases separating them. Per the germline V gene, CDR1 is SGDLS and CDR2 is YYNGEE. In DNA form, the CDR3 reads TGTGCCAGCAGCGAGGGGGGCACAACTAATGAAAAACTGTTTTTT. This encodes CASSEGGTTNEKLFF. Variable domain in full (rest from reference TRBV9 and TRBJ1-4): DSGVTQTPKHLITATGQRVTLRCSPRSGDLSVYWYQQSLDQGLQFLIQYYNGEERAKGNILERFSAQQFPDLHSELNLSSLELGDSALYFCASSEGGTTNEKLFFGSGTQLSVL.

The chain has TRBV30 and TRBJ1-1; 8 nucleotides match TRBD1. The germline CDR1 and CDR2 sequences are GTSNPN and SVGIG (reference sequence). V lost 4 bases and J lost 0; bases outside the gene matches: 4. The CDR3 loop spans 14 amino acids. The CDR3 spells CAWNGGQVNTEAFF. The CDR3 nucleotides are TGTGCCTGGAATGGGGGACAGGTGAACACTGAAGCTTTCTTT.

This sequence joins TRBV9 and TRBJ2-2; D not resolved. The V gene's germline CDR1 is SGDLS and CDR2 YYNGEE. CDR3 length equals 13 residues. V was trimmed by 0 bases and J by 6 bases, leaving 6 bases between them. CDR3 sequence: CASSVGYPGELFF. CDR3 DNA: TGTGCCAGCAGCGTAGGATACCCCGGGGAGCTGTTTTTT.

V is TRBV19 and J is TRBJ2-5; TRBD2 is a possible D gene (5 bases). The CDR3 has 15 amino acids. The germline V gene has CDR1 LNHDA and CDR2 SQIVND (reference sequence). V lost 2 bases to trimming and J lost 4 bases, with 14 bases between them. Here the CDR3 DNA reads TGTGCCAGTAGTATAAAATTAGCGACTCGAGAGACCCAGTACTTC. Protein product: CASSIKLATRETQYF. The whole variable domain, filled in from reference TRBV19 and TRBJ2-5, reads DGGITQSPKYLFRKEGQNVTLSCEQNLNHDAMYWYRQDPGQGLRLIYYSQIVNDFQKGDIAEGYSVSREKKESFPLTVTSAQKNPTAFYLCASSIKLATRETQYFGPGTRLLVL.

The J gene is TRBJ2-1, the V gene TRBV19; TRBD2 matches at 9 bases. Germline values: CDR1 LNHDA, CDR2 SQIVND (reference sequence). V lost 7 bases to trimming and J lost 0 bases; unmatched junction nucleotides: 1. The CDR3 runs 14 residues. The DNA of the CDR3 is TGTGCCAGTAAACTAGCGGGCTCCTACAATGAGCAGTTCTTC. This gives the protein CASKLAGSYNEQFF.

This sequence joins TRBV6-5 and TRBJ1-1, with TRBD1 as a possible D gene (6 bases). V was trimmed by 4 bases and J by 1 base, leaving 13 bases between them. Germline CDR1 and CDR2: MNHEY and SVGAGI. This CDR3 spans 15 amino acids. CDR3 sequence: CASSSWDMTNTEAFF. CDR3 nucleotide sequence: TGTGCCAGCAGTTCGTGGGACATGACGAACACTGAAGCTTTCTTT.

The V call is TRBV18, the J call TRBJ1-3; D perhaps matches TRBD1 (5 bases). CDR1 and CDR2 (germline): KGHSH, LQKENI. This CDR3 comprises 16 residues. The germline V and J ends were trimmed by 3 bases and 0 bases, with 12 bases remaining between them. In DNA form, the CDR3 reads TGTGCCAGCTCACCGCGGGACTCAATCTCTGGAAACACCATATATTTT. Translating gives CASSPRDSISGNTIYF.

The chain joins TRBV7-9 to TRBJ2-3; D ambiguous. The V end was cut by 4 bases, the J end by 4 bases, with 15 bases between. The germline V gene encodes CDR1 SEHNR and CDR2 FQNEAQ (reference sequence). The CDR3 contains 15 residues. The CDR3 DNA is TGTGCCAGCAGCTCTCAACGGCGTCCCGCAGATACGCAGTATTTT. Translated, it gives CASSSQRRPADTQYF.

The chain recombines TRBV9 with TRBJ2-3; no clear D gene. The CDR3 extends over 12 amino acids. In germline, CDR1 is SGDLS, CDR2 YYNGEE. Trimming shortened V by 0 bases and J by 8 bases, and 7 bases separated the two germline ends. CDR3 sequence reads: CASSVEPGTQYF. In DNA, the CDR3 is TGTGCCAGCAGCGTAGAACCAGGTACGCAGTATTTT.

In this sample, this clone turned up a few times. The chain joins TRBV4-2 to TRBJ1-2, with a possible D match to TRBD1 (5 bases). The CDR3 extends over 14 amino acids. With 5 bases removed from V and 10 bases from J, the gap between germline ends came to 20 bases. Germline V gene lookup returns CDR1 LGHNA and CDR2 YNFKEQ. In nucleotides, the CDR3 is TGTGCCAGCAGCGCTGGGGGGGTGTTTGGATCCTACACCTTC. Translated: CASSAGGVFGSYTF.

The J gene is TRBJ2-1, the V gene TRBV10-2; D gene uncertain. The CDR3 has 17 residues. Trimming pared 6 bases from V and 6 bases from J, leaving 24 bases between. Germline V gene sequence: CDR1 WSHSY, CDR2 SAAADI. CDR3: CASRSDVFAKGLNEQFF. CDR3 bases: TGCGCCAGCAGGTCAGACGTTTTTGCTAAAGGCCTCAATGAGCAGTTCTTC.

The chain recombines TRBV7-9 with TRBJ1-3; D not certain. Germline CDR1 is SEHNR and CDR2 is FQNEAQ (reference sequence). V was cut by 3 bases and J by 7 bases, with 13 bases left in between. CDR3 length equals 14 residues. The CDR3 DNA follows: TGTGCCAGCAGCTTGTTCGTTCCCGGGAACACCATATATTTT. Amino acids: CASSLFVPGNTIYF.

This chain connects TRBV27 to TRBJ1-4, with 7 bases matching TRBD1. Trimming at V came to 5 bases and at J to 7 bases, leaving 7 bases not matched to a gene. Per the germline V gene, CDR1 is MNHEY and CDR2 is SMNVEV (reference sequence). The CDR3 sequence is 14 residues long. DNA for the CDR3: TGTGCCAGCAGTCTGATGACAGGGATTGAAAAACTGTTTTTT. It specifies CASSLMTGIEKLFF.

This clone was observed a few times. The rearrangement joins TRBV7-9 to TRBJ1-2, with 7 bases fitting TRBD1. This CDR3 is built from 16 residues. Germline loops: CDR1 SEHNR, CDR2 FQNEAQ (reference sequence). J was trimmed by 5 bases and V by 4 bases; bases with no gene match: 13. This CDR3 is CASSSLETGMRYGYTF. DNA for the CDR3: TGTGCCAGCAGCTCCCTTGAGACAGGGATGCGTTATGGCTACACCTTC. Supplemented by reference TRBV7-9 and TRBJ1-2, the full variable domain reads DTGVSQNPRHKITKRGQNVTFRCDPISEHNRLYWYRQTLGQGPEFLTYFQNEAQLEKSRLLSDRFSAERPKGSFSTLEIQRTEQGDSAMYLCASSSLETGMRYGYTFGSGTRLTVV.

The chain carries TRBV7-2 and TRBJ2-5; perhaps TRBD2 as D (5 bases). V was cut by 3 bases and J by 3 bases, with 11 bases left in between. The CDR3 runs to 14 residues. Per the germline V gene, CDR1 is SGHTA and CDR2 is FQGNSA. CDR3 sequence reads: CASSLEALEETQYF. In DNA, the CDR3 is TGTGCCAGCAGCTTGGAGGCGCTGGAAGAGACCCAGTACTTC.

Turning to this clone: The junction and the germline gene differ at one end; a read error may be behind it. This sequence joins TRBV7-3 and TRBJ2-4; no reliable D call. Germline loops: CDR1 SGHTA, CDR2 FQGTGA. This CDR3 is 12 amino acids long. CDR3 loop: CASSPNTLIRYF. The CDR3 nucleotides are TGTGCCAGCAGCCCGAACACCCTAATTCGGTACTTC.

The chain has TRBV28 and TRBJ2-2, with D perhaps being TRBD1 or TRBD2 (6 bases each). The length of the CDR3 is 15 residues. The germline V gene has CDR1 MDHEN and CDR2 SYDVKM. Trimming cost V 5 bases and J 5 bases, with 15 bases left between them. In DNA, the CDR3 is TGTGCCAGCAGTCATCAAAGGGGGGTTACCGGGGAGCTGTTTTTT. Protein product: CASSHQRGVTGELFF.

The chain is built from TRBV14 and TRBJ2-2; 13 nucleotides agree with TRBD2. Germline V CDR1 and CDR2: SGHDN, FVKESK. After removal of 0 bases from V and 5 bases from J, the junction contained 6 bases not matched to a gene. This CDR3 region has 18 residues. DNA of the CDR3: TGTGCCAGCAGCCAAGAATTGGGACTAGCGGGGAGAACCGGGGAGCTGTTTTTT. Residues: CASSQELGLAGRTGELFF.

In its sample, this clone was seen a few times. V and J are TRBV4-2 and TRBJ1-2; 7 positions match TRBD1. CDR1 LGHNA and CDR2 YNFKEQ come from the germline V gene. The CDR3 runs to 15 residues. After removal of 0 bases from V and 2 bases from J, the junction contained 3 bases not matched to a gene. Here the CDR3 DNA reads TGTGCCAGCAGCCAAGACGCGGGACAGAACTATGGCTACACCTTC. It translates to CASSQDAGQNYGYTF.

This sequence joins TRBV7-6 and TRBJ2-5, with 9 positions matching TRBD1. The germline V gene has CDR1 SGHVS and CDR2 FNYEAQ. Trimming cost V 5 bases and J 6 bases; bases outside gene matches: 7. This CDR3 contains 14 residues. The DNA for the CDR3 is TGTGCCAGCAGCGCGGACAGGGGTTTACAGACCCAGTACTTC. This translates into CASSADRGLQTQYF.

The rearrangement links TRBV9 to TRBJ1-6; D is unresolved. The germline V gene encodes CDR1 SGDLS and CDR2 YYNGEE. V lost 4 bases and J 8 bases, leaving 10 bases between the germline ends. The CDR3 has 13 residues. CDR3 in amino acids: CASSYVEDSPLHF. The CDR3 DNA reads TGTGCCAGCAGCTATGTGGAGGATTCACCCCTCCACTTT.

This chain connects TRBV2 to TRBJ1-5; 8 nucleotides agree with TRBD1. The CDR3 is 16 amino acids. The germline V gene has CDR1 SNHLY and CDR2 FYNNEI. Losses at the gene ends were 3 bases for V and 0 bases for J; bases not matched to a gene: 4. CDR3 bases: TGTGCCAGCAGTGAGAGGGACAGGTCTAGCAATCAGCCCCAGCATTTT. Amino acid sequence: CASSERDRSSNQPQHF.

The chain carries TRBV6-1 and TRBJ1-1; 8 bases align to TRBD1. Germline CDR1 MNHNS, CDR2 SASEGT. CDR3 length: 14 residues. J lost 2 bases, V lost 4 bases, and 3 bases had no gene match. The DNA of the CDR3 is TGTGCCAGCAGTGCGACAGGGGAAAACACTGAAGCTTTCTTT. Protein: CASSATGENTEAFF.

The CDR3 DNA reads as TGTGCCAGTAGGCCCAGGGACTCGAATGAAAAACTGTTTTTT. Its translation is CASRPRDSNEKLFF. The V gene is TRBV19, the J gene TRBJ1-4, with D perhaps matching TRBD1 (5 bases). The CDR3 covers 14 residues. CDR1 and CDR2 from the germline V gene are LNHDA and SQIVND (reference sequence). The germline V and J ends were trimmed by 6 bases and 5 bases, with 13 bases remaining between them.

V and J are TRBV5-4 and TRBJ2-7; D is perhaps TRBD1 or TRBD2 (7 bases each). The CDR3 spans 15 residues. CDR1 and CDR2 (germline): SGHNT, YYREEE (reference sequence). V was cut by 4 bases and J by 2 bases, with 16 bases left in between. The CDR3 sequence: CASSLGQGGAYEQYF. CDR3 DNA: TGTGCCAGCAGCCTTGGCCAGGGGGGGGCCTACGAGCAGTACTTC. Drawing the rest from reference TRBV5-4 and TRBJ2-7, the complete variable domain is ETGVTQSPTHLIKTRGQQVTLRCSSQSGHNTVSWYQQALGQGPQFIFQYYREEENGRGNFPPRFSGLQFPNYSSELNVNALELDDSALYLCASSLGQGGAYEQYFGPGTRLTVT.